Sequencing of this T cell receptor beta chain was carried out in a study of T cell responses to AZD1222 COVID-19 vaccine. Study results and limitations: There were vaccine-associated CD4 TCRs across spike, dominant at 160-218 and 743-854. Repertoire sampling occurred only after the peak T cell response. Elevations in Spike-specific TCR breadth and depth followed administration of two AZD1222 doses. The donors showed a predominance of white British ancestry and of females, with possible underestimation of clonal diversity.

The table lists this clone with many counts. Antigen unknown. Germline V gives CDR1 MNHNS, CDR2 SASEGT. The V and J ends lost 4 bases and 2 bases, in that order; junction bases with no gene match: 5. This CDR3 spans 16 amino acids. TCRdb's copy holds only in-frame clones and misses some; the assay was immunoSEQ multiplex PCR. The sample has approximately 170,000 clones, about 91% seen once. The sequencing used peripheral blood, collected 28 days after the second AZD1222 dose. The receptor's source is an adult who received the AZD1222 COVID-19 vaccine. The rearrangement uses TRBV6-1 and TRBJ2-2; TRBD1 aligns across 9 bases. This chain's CDR3 is CASSAGTGINTGELFF. The CDR3, as DNA: TGTGCCAGCAGTGCTGGGACAGGGATTAACACCGGGGAGCTGTTTTTT.